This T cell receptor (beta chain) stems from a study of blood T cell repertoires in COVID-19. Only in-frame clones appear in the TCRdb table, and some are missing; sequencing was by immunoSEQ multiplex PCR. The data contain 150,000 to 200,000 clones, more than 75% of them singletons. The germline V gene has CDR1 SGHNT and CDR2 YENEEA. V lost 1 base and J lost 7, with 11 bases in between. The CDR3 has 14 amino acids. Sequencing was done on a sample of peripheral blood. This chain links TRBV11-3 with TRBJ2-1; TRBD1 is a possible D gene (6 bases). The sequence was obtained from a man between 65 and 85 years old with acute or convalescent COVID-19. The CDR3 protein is CASSLGPGVNEQFF. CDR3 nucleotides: TGTGCCAGCAGCTTAGGACCAGGGGTTAATGAGCAGTTCTTC.